This TCR beta chain was recorded in a study of Graves' ophthalmopathy and Graves' hyperthyroidism. Study-wide findings and caveats: Using a 13-signature model, the authors split ophthalmopathy from stable hyperthyroidism, with just under 90% sensitivity and 75% to 82% specificity.

Amplified material comprised TCR beta CDR3 regions derived from RNA transcripts. The first-round RT-PCR employed HTBI primers together with the Qiagen OneStep RT-PCR kit. A multiplex PCR was then performed as the second round. TCRdb analysed the multiplex PCR reads with MiXCR anew, one entry per CDR3 protein. The table has 500,000 to 800,000 distinct CDR3 sequences, roughly 39% seen once. Note on this clonotype: Its cognate antigen is unknown. Being one base from a much bigger clone, this may be a read error.

This CDR3 comprises 14 residues. The V end lost 0 bases, the J end lost 6 bases, and 9 bases lay between the germline ends. CDR1 is LNHDA and CDR2 is SQIVND in the germline V gene (reference sequence). The receptor's source is an adult man with Graves' ophthalmopathy. The chain joins TRBV19 to TRBJ1-5; D gene ambiguous. Sample: peripheral blood. The CDR3 nucleotides read TGTGCCAGTAGTATAGACGGTGGAAGTCAGCCCCAGCATTTT. Translation: CASSIDGGSQPQHF.